These 29 T cell receptor beta chains were sequenced from one sample in a study of T cell repertoires in cytomegalovirus infection. From the reads, TCRdb called clonotypes with MiXCR, one entry per CDR3 protein. Among 450,000 to 600,000 distinct CDR3 sequences listed, about 11% were seen once. The sequenced sample was PBMCs. The receptors shown here come from a human donor in good health (CMV status not recorded). Some clones in this sample may be carry-over from other donors' samples.

A single count supports this clonotype. This chain links TRBV19 with TRBJ1-2; 10 bases match TRBD1. The trim removed 5 bases at V and 4 bases at J, leaving 13 bases unmatched. Germline values: CDR1 LNHDA, CDR2 SQIVND (reference sequence). This CDR3 spans 17 amino acids. CDR3 DNA sequence: TGTGCCAGTAGTTCATCGGGACAGGGGCGTGTAATCTATGGCTACACCTTC. Protein product: CASSSSGQGRVIYGYTF.

The table lists this clonotype with many counts. The chain recombines TRBV7-9 with TRBJ2-5; the D is unclear. This CDR3 comprises 14 residues. Per germline, CDR1 SEHNR and CDR2 FQNEAQ (reference sequence). The V and J ends lost 5 bases and 3 bases respectively, with 13 bases between them. CDR3 bases: TGTGCCAGCAGCCCACGTTACCGGGAAGAGACCCAGTACTTC. This sequence encodes CASSPRYREETQYF. Using reference TRBV7-9 and TRBJ2-5 for the parts outside the CDR3, the full variable domain is DTGVSQNPRHKITKRGQNVTFRCDPISEHNRLYWYRQTLGQGPEFLTYFQNEAQLEKSRLLSDRFSAERPKGSFSTLEIQRTEQGDSAMYLCASSPRYREETQYFGPGTRLLVL.

This clonotype was counted at least ten times. The CDR3 here is CASSLGRGDGYTF. The CDR3 DNA reads TGCGCCAGCAGCTTGGGCCGAGGGGATGGCTACACCTTC. The rearrangement joins TRBV5-1 to TRBJ1-2; tentatively, D is TRBD1 (5 bases). The CDR3 runs 13 residues. Germline CDR1 SGHRS, CDR2 YFSETQ. The V end was cut by 0 bases, the J end by 6 bases, with 9 bases between. Full variable domain (missing parts from reference TRBV5-1 and TRBJ1-2): KAGVTQTPRYLIKTRGQQVTLSCSPISGHRSVSWYQQTPGQGLQFLFEYFSETQRNKGNFPGRFSGRQFSNSRSEMNVSTLELGDSALYLCASSLGRGDGYTFGSGTRLTVV.

On this clonotype: A much bigger clone sits one base away, suggesting this may be a read error. V usage is TRBV10-3 and J usage is TRBJ1-1; D gene unclear. This CDR3 comprises 13 residues. Germline V lookup: CDR1 ENHRY, CDR2 SYGVKD. Here the CDR3 reads CVIMSRLNTEAFF. The CDR3 nucleotides are TGTGTCATCATGAGCCGGTTGAACACTGAAGCTTTCTTT.

The table lists this clonotype with many counts. The chain links TRBV7-9 to TRBJ1-1, with TRBD1 matching over 7 bases. The CDR3 has 15 residues. Looked up from germline, CDR1 is SEHNR and CDR2 is FQNEAQ (reference sequence). J lost 0 bases, V lost 5 bases, and 6 bases had no gene match. The CDR3 nucleotides read TGTGCCAGCAGCCAAGGGACAGAGATGAACACTGAAGCTTTCTTT. It yields the protein CASSQGTEMNTEAFF.

The table lists this clonotype with many counts. The chain combines TRBV5-5 with TRBJ2-3; no clear D. The germline V and J ends were trimmed by 8 bases and 2 bases, with 18 bases remaining between them. The V gene's germline CDR1 is SGHKS and CDR2 YYEKEE (reference sequence). There are 15 residues in the CDR3. CDR3 DNA sequence: TGTGCCAGTAAGATCGGGCCCATAGCCACAGATACGCAGTATTTT. It codes for CASKIGPIATDTQYF.

The V gene is TRBV10-3, the J gene TRBJ2-1, with D unclear. V gave up 6 bases and J gave up 5 bases, with 17 bases separating them. CDR1 ENHRY and CDR2 SYGVKD come from the germline V gene. CDR3 length: 15 residues. CDR3 region: CAISDSNTANNEQFF. As DNA, the CDR3 is TGTGCCATCAGCGACTCCAACACAGCAAACAATGAGCAGTTCTTC.

V and J are TRBV19 and TRBJ2-7, with D perhaps matching TRBD1 or TRBD2 (5 bases each). Trimming removed 6 bases from V and 3 bases from J, with 21 bases in between. The CDR3 is 16 amino acids. The V gene's germline CDR1 is LNHDA and CDR2 SQIVND (reference sequence). The DNA of the CDR3 is TGTGCCAGTAGCCCTTCTTTCGGGGCTATATTCTACGAGCAGTACTTC. Protein product: CASSPSFGAIFYEQYF. Using reference TRBV19 and TRBJ2-7 for the parts outside the CDR3, the full variable domain is DGGITQSPKYLFRKEGQNVTLSCEQNLNHDAMYWYRQDPGQGLRLIYYSQIVNDFQKGDIAEGYSVSREKKESFPLTVTSAQKNPTAFYLCASSPSFGAIFYEQYFGPGTRLTVT.

The rearrangement uses TRBV28 and TRBJ1-1, with D unresolved. The CDR3 runs to 14 residues. Trimming took 2 bases from V and 1 from J, leaving 8 bases between them. Germline CDR1 is MDHEN and CDR2 is SYDVKM. CDR3 protein: CASSLMPENTEAFF. In nucleotides, the CDR3 is TGTGCCAGCAGTTTAATGCCGGAGAACACTGAAGCTTTCTTT. The full variable domain, its missing parts supplied by reference TRBV28 and TRBJ1-1, is DVKVTQSSRYLVKRTGEKVFLECVQDMDHENMFWYRQDPGLGLRLIYFSYDVKMKEKGDIPEGYSVSREKKERFSLILESASTNQTSMYLCASSLMPENTEAFFGQGTRLTVV.

This clonotype was seen ten or more times. The chain employs TRBV28 and TRBJ2-2; no definite D call. CDR1 and CDR2 from the germline V gene are MDHEN and SYDVKM. This CDR3 has 15 residues. The V end was cut by 5 bases, the J end by 3 bases, with 13 bases between. The CDR3 loop is CASSEYNGDTGELFF. Written as DNA, the CDR3 is TGTGCCAGCAGTGAGTACAACGGCGACACCGGGGAGCTGTTTTTT.

This clonotype was found many times. The rearrangement links TRBV6-5 to TRBJ2-3; 14 nucleotides line up with TRBD2. The CDR3 covers 17 residues. With V trimmed by 3 bases and J by 4 bases, 6 bases remained unmatched. From germline, CDR1 is MNHEY and CDR2 SVGAGI. In DNA form, the CDR3 reads TGTGCCAGCAGTTATGGGACTAGCGGGGGTTCGTCAGATACGCAGTATTTT. It encodes CASSYGTSGGSSDTQYF.

The table lists this clonotype with a few counts. The chain joins TRBV3-1 to TRBJ1-1, with a possible D match to TRBD1 (5 bases). V was shortened by 6 bases and J by 4 bases, with 12 bases between the two germline ends. CDR1 is LGHDT, CDR2 YNNKEL, per germline (reference sequence). The length of the CDR3 is 13 residues. As DNA, the CDR3 is TGTGCCAGCAGTAATTCGGGGGGCACTGAAGCTTTCTTT. Protein sequence: CASSNSGGTEAFF.

At least ten counts were recorded for this clonotype. The rearrangement joins TRBV6-5 to TRBJ1-1, with 9 nucleotides matching TRBD1. The junction had 5 bases not matched to a gene; V was cut back by 6 bases and J by 6 bases. Germline lookup yields CDR1 MNHEY and CDR2 SVGAGI. This CDR3 contains 13 residues. For the CDR3, the DNA is TGTGCCAGCAGACTTCGACAGGGGGCTGAAGCTTTCTTT. Translation gives CASRLRQGAEAFF.

This clonotype occurred many times. The chain joins TRBV7-9 to TRBJ1-6; 8 bases match TRBD1. Germline V lookup: CDR1 SEHNR, CDR2 FQNEAQ (reference sequence). The CDR3 spans 17 residues. The V and J ends lost 8 bases and 7 bases, in that order; junction bases with no gene match: 16. The CDR3 DNA reads as TGTGCCAGCGGACCTCCTAATAGGGACAGGCAAAATTCACCCCTCCACTTT. This sequence encodes CASGPPNRDRQNSPLHF.

This clonotype was detected only a few times. J is TRBJ2-1 and V is TRBV25-1, with D possibly TRBD1 on 5 matching bases. CDR3 size: 12 residues. Trimming took 11 bases from V and 9 from J, leaving 17 bases between them. Germline CDR1 reads MGHDK; CDR2 reads SYGVNS. The CDR3 reads CAGHPTELEQFF. CDR3 DNA: TGTGCCGGACACCCAACTGAGCTTGAGCAGTTCTTC.

The sample holds many counts of this clonotype. The rearrangement uses TRBV19 and TRBJ2-7, with TRBD1 matching 8 bases. CDR3 size: 15 residues. V dropped 5 bases and J dropped 2; count of bases not matched to a gene: 8. Germline V gene lookup returns CDR1 LNHDA and CDR2 SQIVND (reference sequence). CDR3 sequence: CASSPFAGGAYEQYF. In DNA form, the CDR3 reads TGTGCCAGTAGTCCCTTTGCAGGGGGCGCCTACGAGCAGTACTTC.

V usage is TRBV20-1 and J usage is TRBJ1-2; D possibly corresponds to TRBD1 (6 bases). V was trimmed by 3 bases and J by 7 bases, leaving 15 bases between them. The CDR3 totals 13 residues. CDR1 and CDR2 (germline): DFQATT, SNEGSKA (reference sequence). The CDR3, as DNA: TGCAGTGCTAGCGACCCAGGGGCGCGTGGCTACACCTTC. Translating it yields CSASDPGARGYTF.

This clonotype was detected many times. DNA of the CDR3: TGTGCCAGCAGTTACGGTGGAAATACGCAGTATTTT. Its protein product is CASSYGGNTQYF. The chain has TRBV6-5 and TRBJ2-3, with D unresolved. V lost 2 bases to trimming and J lost 7 bases, with 7 bases between them. This CDR3 region has 12 residues. CDR1 MNHEY and CDR2 SVGAGI come from the germline V gene.

This clonotype was picked up many times. J is TRBJ2-7 and V is TRBV20-1; D perhaps matches TRBD2 (5 bases). The CDR3 has 15 residues. V was cut by 3 bases and J by 7 bases, with 22 bases left in between. The V gene's germline CDR1 is DFQATT and CDR2 SNEGSKA (reference sequence). The CDR3 region is CSARSVLAARGEQYF. Here the CDR3 DNA reads TGCAGTGCTAGGAGTGTTCTAGCTGCGAGAGGGGAGCAGTACTTC.

This clonotype was counted at least ten times. The chain recombines TRBV7-8 with TRBJ1-1, with D uncertain. The CDR3 spans 18 residues. The V gene lost 5 bases and the J gene lost 0 bases, with 22 bases spanning the gap. Per the germline V gene, CDR1 is SGHVS and CDR2 is FQNEAQ. The CDR3 reads CASSGTAISFLMNTEAFF. CDR3 DNA: TGTGCCAGCAGCGGTACGGCGATTAGCTTTTTAATGAACACTGAAGCTTTCTTT.

This clonotype has a count of ten or more. The junction does not match germline at one end; this may be a read error. The V and J genes are TRBV12-3 or TRBV12-4 and TRBJ1-5, with unresolved D. This CDR3 is built from 12 residues. CDR3: CASGLQNQPQHF. The CDR3 bases are TGTGCCAGCGGTTTACAGAATCAGCCCCAGCATTTT.

This clonotype was seen many times. The genes are TRBV7-9 and TRBJ1-1; TRBD1 matches at 7 bases. The V gene's germline CDR1 is SEHNR and CDR2 FQNEAQ (reference sequence). V gave up 4 bases and J gave up 4 bases; unmatched junction bases: 15. This CDR3 comprises 17 residues. CDR3 sequence reads: CASSSPRQGVVGTEAFF. The CDR3 nucleotides are TGTGCCAGCAGCTCCCCCAGACAGGGAGTCGTGGGCACTGAAGCTTTCTTT.

A word on this clonotype: A read error is possible here, since a much larger clone lies one base away. The gene calls are TRBV28 and TRBJ2-1; a possible D gene is TRBD2 (5 bases). CDR1 and CDR2 from the germline V gene are MDHEN and SYDVKM. The CDR3 consists of 13 residues. In DNA form, the CDR3 reads TGTGCCATCCATGGAGGCGCCTACAATGGGCAGTTCTTC. Translating it yields CAIHGGAYNGQFF.

The genes are TRBV28 and TRBJ2-5; 8 bases match TRBD2. V trimming: 3 bases; J trimming: 10 bases; junction bases outside the gene matches: 10. From germline, CDR1 is MDHEN and CDR2 SYDVKM. This CDR3 is 14 amino acids long. CDR3 in amino acids: CASSLAGGGRNQYF. In nucleotides, the CDR3 is TGTGCCAGCAGTTTGGCGGGAGGCGGGAGGAACCAGTACTTC.

Many counts were recorded for this clonotype. CDR3: CSARDSRDTSYEQYF. The CDR3, as DNA: TGCAGTGCTAGAGATTCGCGCGACACATCCTACGAGCAGTACTTC. The V and J genes are TRBV20-1 and TRBJ2-7; the D is unclear. This CDR3 has 15 residues. Germline assignment: CDR1 DFQATT and CDR2 SNEGSKA (reference sequence). Trimming took 0 bases from V and 1 from J, leaving 13 bases between them.

Only a few counts were recorded for this clonotype. The chain uses TRBV19 and TRBJ1-2; 10 bases map to TRBD1. The germline V gene encodes CDR1 LNHDA and CDR2 SQIVND (reference sequence). V lost 6 bases and J lost 8; bases outside the gene matches: 9. The CDR3 runs to 14 residues. In DNA form, the CDR3 reads TGTGCCAGTAGAGGACAGGGGGAAACTCACGGCTACACCTTC. Protein: CASRGQGETHGYTF.

For this clonotype: A read error may be the cause here, since a much bigger clone is one base away. The chain has TRBV10-3 and TRBJ2-5, with D possibly called TRBD1 or TRBD2 (5 bases each). CDR3 length: 14 residues. Germline V gene data show CDR1 as ENHRY and CDR2 as SYGVKD. V was pared by 4 bases and J by 4 bases, with 13 bases between. CDR3 protein: CAISGSSGRETQYF. DNA of the CDR3: TGTGCCATCAGTGGGTCGTCAGGGAGAGAGACCCAGTACTTC.

The CDR3 is CASSLDAGNQPQHF. CDR3 DNA sequence: TGTGCCAGCAGTTTGGACGCGGGCAATCAGCCCCAGCATTTT. The V call is TRBV12-3 or TRBV12-4, the J call TRBJ1-5; D is unclear. Trimming pared 3 bases from V and 2 bases from J, leaving 8 bases between. The CDR3 loop spans 14 amino acids.

This clonotype was seen at least ten times. The chain is built from TRBV2 and TRBJ2-2; 8 nucleotides agree with TRBD2. Per germline, CDR1 SNHLY and CDR2 FYNNEI. CDR3 length: 17 amino acids. The V segment lost 7 bases and the J segment 1 base; nucleotides outside the gene matches: 11. The CDR3 spells CASNLRGREGNTGELFF. The CDR3 DNA sequence: TGTGCCAGCAACCTAAGGGGACGGGAGGGGAACACCGGGGAGCTGTTTTTT.